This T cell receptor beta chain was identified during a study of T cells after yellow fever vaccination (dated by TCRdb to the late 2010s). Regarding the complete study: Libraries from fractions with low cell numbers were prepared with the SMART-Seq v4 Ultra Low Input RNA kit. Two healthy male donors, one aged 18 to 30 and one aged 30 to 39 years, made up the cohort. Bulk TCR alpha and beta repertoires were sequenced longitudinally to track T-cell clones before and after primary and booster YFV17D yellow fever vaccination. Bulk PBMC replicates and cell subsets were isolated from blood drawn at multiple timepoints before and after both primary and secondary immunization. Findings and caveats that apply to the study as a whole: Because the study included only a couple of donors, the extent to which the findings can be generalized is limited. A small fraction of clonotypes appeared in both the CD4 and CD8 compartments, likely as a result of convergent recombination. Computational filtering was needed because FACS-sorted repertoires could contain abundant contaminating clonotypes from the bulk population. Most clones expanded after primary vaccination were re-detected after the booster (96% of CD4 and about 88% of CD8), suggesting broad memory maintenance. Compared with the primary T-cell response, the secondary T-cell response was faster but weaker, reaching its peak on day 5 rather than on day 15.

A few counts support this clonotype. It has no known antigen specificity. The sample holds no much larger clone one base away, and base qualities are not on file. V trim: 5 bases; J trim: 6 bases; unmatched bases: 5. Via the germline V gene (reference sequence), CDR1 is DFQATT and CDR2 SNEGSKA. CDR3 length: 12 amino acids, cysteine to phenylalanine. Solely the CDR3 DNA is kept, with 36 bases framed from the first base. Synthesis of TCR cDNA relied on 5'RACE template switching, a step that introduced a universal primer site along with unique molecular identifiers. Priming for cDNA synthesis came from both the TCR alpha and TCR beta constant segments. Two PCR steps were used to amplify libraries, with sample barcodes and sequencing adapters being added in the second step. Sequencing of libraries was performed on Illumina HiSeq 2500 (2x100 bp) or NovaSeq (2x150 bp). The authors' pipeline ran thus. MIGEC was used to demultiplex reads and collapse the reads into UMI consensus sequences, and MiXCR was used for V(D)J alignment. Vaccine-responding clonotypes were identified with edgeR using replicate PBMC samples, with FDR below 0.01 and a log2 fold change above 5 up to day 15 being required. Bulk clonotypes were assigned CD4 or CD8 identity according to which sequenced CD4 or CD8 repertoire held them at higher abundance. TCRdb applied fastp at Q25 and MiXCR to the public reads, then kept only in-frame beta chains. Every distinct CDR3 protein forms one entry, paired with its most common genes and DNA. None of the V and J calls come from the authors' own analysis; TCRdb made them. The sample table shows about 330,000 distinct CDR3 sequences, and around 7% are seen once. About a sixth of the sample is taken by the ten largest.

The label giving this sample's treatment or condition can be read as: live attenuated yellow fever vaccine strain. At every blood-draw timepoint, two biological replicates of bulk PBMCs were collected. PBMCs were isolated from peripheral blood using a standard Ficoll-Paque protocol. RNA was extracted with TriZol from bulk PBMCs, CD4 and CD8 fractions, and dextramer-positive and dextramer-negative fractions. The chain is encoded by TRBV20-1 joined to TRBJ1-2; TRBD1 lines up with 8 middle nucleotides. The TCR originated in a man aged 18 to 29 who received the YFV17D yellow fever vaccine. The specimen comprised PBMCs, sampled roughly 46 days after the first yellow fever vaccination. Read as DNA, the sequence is TGCAGTGCTCTCGGGACAGGCAATGGCTACACCTTC. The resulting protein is CSALGTGNGYTF.